This TCR beta chain was recovered during a study of blood T cell repertoires in COVID-19. Study information: COVID-19 samples collected from the United States, Italy and Spain covered acute and convalescent phases. Nucleic acid was either cDNA or gDNA, and it came from T cells, B-cell-depleted T cells, or PBMCs.

Sequencing was performed with immunoSEQ multiplex PCR; in TCRdb, only in-frame clones are kept and a portion is missing. Of almost 200,000 clones listed, 85% are singletons. Enrolled during active infection, Seattle patients were then followed longitudinally. The sample holds one count of this clone. The sequence derives from a man aged 55 to 70 with COVID-19, enrolled during active disease. Material for sequencing was peripheral blood.

The CDR3 reads CASSILDRGSYNEQFF. In DNA form, the CDR3 reads TGTGCCAGTAGTATCCTGGACAGGGGCTCCTACAATGAGCAGTTCTTC. J is TRBJ2-1 and V is TRBV19; 9 bases agree with TRBD1. V was clipped by 3 bases and J by 0 bases; unmatched bases: 3. Per germline, CDR1 LNHDA and CDR2 SQIVND (reference sequence). The CDR3 runs 16 residues.